A single sample gave rise to the 17 T cell receptor beta chains below, sequenced in a study of post-analysis software for immune sequencing data. The authors incorporated unique molecular identifiers into the TCR beta cDNA libraries. TCRdb processed the PCR reads anew with MiXCR; each CDR3 protein has one entry. The sample contains some 690,000 distinct CDR3 sequences, roughly 29% of which appear only once. Whole-study findings and limits: Compared with controls, patients had more of five TRBV segments, including TRBV5-6, TRBV5-1 and TRBV20-1.

Their antigens are not known. The sample was blood. These receptors were taken from a girl aged 5-17 years with multiple sclerosis.

This clonotype has a count of ten or more. J is TRBJ2-5 and V is TRBV12-3 or TRBV12-4; D unclear. This CDR3 is built from 13 residues. The ends were cut back, 8 bases at V and 1 base at J, with 11 bases in the middle. Here the CDR3 reads CASATVSQETQYF. The CDR3 coding sequence is TGTGCCAGCGCTACCGTGTCCCAAGAGACCCAGTACTTC.

This clonotype was picked up a small number of times. The rearrangement joins TRBV10-3 to TRBJ2-7, with D unclear. CDR1 and CDR2 from the germline V gene are ENHRY and SYGVKD. Trimming took 0 bases from V and 2 from J, leaving 8 bases between them. This CDR3 region has 14 residues. DNA for the CDR3: TGTGCCATCAGTGAGTCGTCGCAGACCTACGAGCAGTACTTC. It specifies CAISESSQTYEQYF.

The V and J genes are TRBV29-1 and TRBJ2-2; D remains unclear. V gave up 6 bases and J gave up 5 bases, with 13 bases separating them. Germline CDR1 reads SQVTM; CDR2 reads ANQGSEA. The CDR3 totals 13 residues. For the CDR3, the DNA is TGCAGCGTGTTGAGTATCGAGACCGGGGAGCTGTTTTTT. Its translation: CSVLSIETGELFF.

This clonotype was detected only a few times. The chain combines TRBV27 with TRBJ1-2, with D perhaps matching TRBD1 (6 bases). From germline, CDR1 is MNHEY and CDR2 SMNVEV (reference sequence). CDR3 length: 12 residues. The V end lost 6 bases, the J end lost 8 bases, and 13 bases lay between the germline ends. CDR3 sequence: CASSVTGFGYTF. The CDR3 region has the DNA TGTGCCAGCAGCGTCACAGGGTTCGGCTACACCTTC.

V and J are TRBV7-2 and TRBJ2-3, with 8 nucleotides matching TRBD1. CDR3 size: 13 residues. Germline CDR1 is SGHTA and CDR2 is FQGNSA. The J segment lost 7 bases and the V segment lost 6 bases, leaving 6 bases of the junction unmatched. DNA for the CDR3: TGTGCCAGCAGTCCCGGGACAGGTTATACGCAGTATTTT. This sequence encodes CASSPGTGYTQYF.

The chain recombines TRBV5-6 with TRBJ2-7; D is possibly TRBD1 or TRBD2 (5 bases each). The CDR3 covers 14 residues. The V end lost 4 bases, the J end lost 7 bases, and 18 bases lay between the germline ends. Germline V lookup: CDR1 SGHDT, CDR2 YYEEEE. CDR3 sequence: CASSPGAGAREQYF. The CDR3 coding sequence is TGTGCCAGCAGCCCCGGTGCCGGGGCAAGGGAGCAGTACTTC.

The V gene is TRBV29-1, the J gene TRBJ1-2; TRBD1 matches at 7 bases. CDR3 length: 13 residues. Unmatched junction bases numbered 9, after V lost 5 bases and J lost 6 bases. Germline loops: CDR1 SQVTM, CDR2 ANQGSEA. DNA for the CDR3: TGCAGCGTTTGGGACAGCATGGGTGATGGCTACACCTTC. It codes for CSVWDSMGDGYTF. The full variable domain, with the rest looked up from reference TRBV29-1 and TRBJ1-2, is SAVISQKPSRDICQRGTSLTIQCQVDSQVTMMFWYRQQPGQSLTLIATANQGSEATYESGFVIDKFPISRPNLTFSTLTVSNMSPEDSSIYLCSVWDSMGDGYTFGSGTRLTVV.

This clonotype was seen more than once but under ten times. The V gene is TRBV5-1, the J gene TRBJ1-2, with TRBD1 identical over 8 bases. The CDR3 runs 14 residues. With V trimmed by 4 bases and J by 7 bases, 9 bases remained unmatched. Germline V CDR1 and CDR2: SGHRS, YFSETQ. CDR3 DNA sequence: TGCGCCAGCAGCCCAGGACAGGGTTACTCTGGCTACACCTTC. Protein sequence: CASSPGQGYSGYTF.

DNA for the CDR3: TGTGCCAGCACCGAATGGCACAATAGCAATCAGCCCCAGCATTTT. It codes for CASTEWHNSNQPQHF. The J gene is TRBJ1-5, the V gene TRBV6-1; D remains unclear. V was clipped by 7 bases and J by 0 bases, with 13 bases between them. There are 15 residues in the CDR3. CDR1 is MNHNS and CDR2 is SASEGT in the germline V gene.

CDR3 coding DNA: TGCGCCAGCAGCTTCGAAGGAAGTGAGCAGTTCTTC. Protein sequence: CASSFEGSEQFF. The chain is built from TRBV5-1 and TRBJ2-1; D ambiguous. Germline CDR1 is SGHRS and CDR2 is YFSETQ. The CDR3 runs to 12 residues. Trimming shortened V by 2 bases and J by 9 bases, and 9 bases separated the two germline ends.

In this sample, this clonotype turned up many times. The V and J genes are TRBV10-3 and TRBJ1-2; D ambiguous. Per the germline V gene, CDR1 is ENHRY and CDR2 is SYGVKD. The CDR3 runs to 15 residues. Deletions cut 4 bases from V and 0 bases from J, with 12 bases between. The CDR3 nucleotides read TGTGCCATCAGTGCTCGGGCAGACGCTAACTATGGCTACACCTTC. Translation: CAISARADANYGYTF.

V is TRBV12-3 or TRBV12-4 and J is TRBJ1-5; D remains unclear. The V end was cut by 3 bases, the J end by 1 base, with 4 bases between. The CDR3 totals 13 residues. This CDR3 is CASSFQSNQPQHF. The DNA of the CDR3 is TGTGCCAGCAGTTTTCAGAGCAATCAGCCCCAGCATTTT.

The V gene is TRBV29-1, the J gene TRBJ1-2, with a weak D call TRBD1 (5 bases). Germline V gives CDR1 SQVTM, CDR2 ANQGSEA. CDR3 length: 14 residues. V was trimmed by 0 bases and J by 0 bases, leaving 8 bases between them. The CDR3 loop reads CSVEDHRTNYGYTF. In DNA form, the CDR3 reads TGCAGCGTTGAAGATCACAGGACTAACTATGGCTACACCTTC. Full variable domain (missing parts from reference TRBV29-1 and TRBJ1-2): SAVISQKPSRDICQRGTSLTIQCQVDSQVTMMFWYRQQPGQSLTLIATANQGSEATYESGFVIDKFPISRPNLTFSTLTVSNMSPEDSSIYLCSVEDHRTNYGYTFGSGTRLTVV.

Worth noting for this clonotype: A junction end diverges from the germline sequence, so it may reflect a read error. This chain joins TRBV6-6 and TRBJ1-1; perhaps TRBD1 as D (5 bases). This CDR3 comprises 13 residues. Germline-derived CDR1 and CDR2 are MNHNY and SVGAGI (reference sequence). Here the CDR3 reads CVSGRGGNTEAFF. CDR3 DNA sequence: TGTGTCAGCGGCCGCGGGGGGAACACTGAAGCTTTCTTT.

Only a few counts were recorded for this clonotype. The rearrangement joins TRBV20-1 to TRBJ1-2, with 10 bases that match TRBD1. Germline V gene data show CDR1 as DFQATT and CDR2 as SNEGSKA (reference sequence). Trimming removed 0 bases from V and 5 bases from J; junction bases left unmatched: 6. This CDR3 comprises 15 residues. The CDR3 region has the DNA TGCAGTGCTAGAGATCGTAAGGGACAGGGGTATGGCTACACCTTC. Amino acid sequence: CSARDRKGQGYGYTF.

This chain links TRBV15 with TRBJ2-1; D is perhaps TRBD1 or TRBD2 (5 bases each). Germline lookup yields CDR1 LNHNV and CDR2 YYDKDF (reference sequence). CDR3 length equals 20 residues. V shed 3 bases and J shed 0 bases, with 24 bases lying between them. The CDR3 loop is CATSSSRVGAPTSSYNEQFF. The CDR3, as DNA: TGTGCCACCAGCAGTTCGCGGGTAGGGGCGCCGACAAGCTCCTACAATGAGCAGTTCTTC.

With respect to this clonotype: The junction departs from the called germline gene at one end, perhaps through a read error. This chain joins TRBV24-1 and TRBJ2-5, with a tentative D call TRBD2 (6 bases). The CDR3 covers 19 residues. Germline assignment: CDR1 KGHDR and CDR2 SFDVKD. The DNA for the CDR3 is TGCGCCACCAGTGATTTGGTTTCTGTCATCCGGGAGAATCAAGAGACCCAGTACTTC. Protein: CATSDLVSVIRENQETQYF.